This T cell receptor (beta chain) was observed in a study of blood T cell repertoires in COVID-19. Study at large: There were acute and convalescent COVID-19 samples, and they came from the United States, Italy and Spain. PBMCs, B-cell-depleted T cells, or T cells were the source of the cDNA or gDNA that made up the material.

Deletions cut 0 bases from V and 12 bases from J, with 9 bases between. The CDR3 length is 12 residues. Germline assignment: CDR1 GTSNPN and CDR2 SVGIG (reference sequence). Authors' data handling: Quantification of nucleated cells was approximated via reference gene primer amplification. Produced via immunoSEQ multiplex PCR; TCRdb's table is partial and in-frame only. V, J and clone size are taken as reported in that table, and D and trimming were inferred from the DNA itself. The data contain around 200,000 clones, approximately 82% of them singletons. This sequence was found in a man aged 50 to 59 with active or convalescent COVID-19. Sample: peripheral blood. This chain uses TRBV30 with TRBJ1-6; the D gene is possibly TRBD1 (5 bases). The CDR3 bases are TGTGCCTGGAGTGTGGGGGAGGGACCCCTCCACTTT. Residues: CAWSVGEGPLHF.